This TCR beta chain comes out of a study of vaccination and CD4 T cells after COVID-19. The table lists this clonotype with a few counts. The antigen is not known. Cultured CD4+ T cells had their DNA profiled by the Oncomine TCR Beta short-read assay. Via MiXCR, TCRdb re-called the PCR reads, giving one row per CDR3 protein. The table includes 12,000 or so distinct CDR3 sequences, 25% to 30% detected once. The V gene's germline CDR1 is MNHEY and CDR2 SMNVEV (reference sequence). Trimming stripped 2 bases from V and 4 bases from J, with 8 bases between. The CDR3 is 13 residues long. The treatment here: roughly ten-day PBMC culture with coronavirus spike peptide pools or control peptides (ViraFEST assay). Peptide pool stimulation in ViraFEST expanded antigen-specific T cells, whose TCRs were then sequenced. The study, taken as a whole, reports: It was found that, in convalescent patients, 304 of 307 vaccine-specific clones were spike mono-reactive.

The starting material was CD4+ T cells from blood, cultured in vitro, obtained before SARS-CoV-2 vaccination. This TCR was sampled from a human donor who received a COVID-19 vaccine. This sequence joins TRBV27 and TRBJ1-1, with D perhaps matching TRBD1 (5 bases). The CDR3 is CASSLAGSTEAFF. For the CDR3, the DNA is TGTGCCAGCAGTTTAGCAGGGAGCACTGAAGCTTTCTTT.